The 21 T cell receptor beta chains presented below share a single source sample, sequenced in a study of T cells in Graves' hyperthyroidism and ophthalmopathy (dated by TCRdb to 2018 to 2020). To prepare the library, multiplex PCR was applied. The sequencer listed for this sample is Illumina HiSeq 2000. The TCR beta CDR3 regions were amplified from RNA transcripts. A first-round RT-PCR of the TCR CDR3 used the HTBI primer set with the Qiagen OneStep RT-PCR kit. TCRdb reprocessed the public reads (quality trimming at Q25 with fastp, clone calling with MiXCR) and kept in-frame beta chains. Rows matching on CDR3 protein sequence are summarized as one entry with the most common DNA and genes. This sample has around 190,000 distinct CDR3 sequences in its table, and 17% of those were observed once. The ten largest account for approximately 28% of the sample. What was sequenced was blood. The receptor source for this set is a woman aged 45-60 years with Graves' hyperthyroidism.

This clonotype was seen ten or more times. V and J are TRBV25-1 and TRBJ1-2; D is unclear. V was pared by 4 bases and J by 7 bases, with 7 bases between. The CDR3 contains 11 residues. From germline, CDR1 is MGHDK and CDR2 SYGVNS. Here the CDR3 DNA reads TGTGCCAGCAGTGTCGGGAGTGGCTACACCTTC. Its protein product is CASSVGSGYTF.

This clonotype was counted at least ten times. The chain combines TRBV5-1 with TRBJ2-7, with 8 bases lining up with TRBD1. This CDR3 spans 14 amino acids. Germline CDR1 is SGHRS and CDR2 is YFSETQ. After removal of 6 bases from V and 5 bases from J, the junction contained 10 bases not matched to a gene. The CDR3 here is CASTPRTGRHEQYF. The CDR3 nucleotides are TGCGCCAGCACCCCAAGGACAGGGCGACACGAGCAGTACTTC.

This clonotype was observed at least ten times. The genes are TRBV29-1 and TRBJ1-2; unclear D gene. This CDR3 is built from 13 residues. Germline values: CDR1 SQVTM, CDR2 ANQGSEA. The V gene lost 5 bases and the J gene lost 3 bases, with 13 bases spanning the gap. CDR3 sequence reads: CSVIGGLDYGYTF. In DNA, the CDR3 is TGCAGCGTTATCGGTGGGCTTGACTATGGCTACACCTTC. The variable domain in full, with the rest retrieved from reference TRBV29-1 and TRBJ1-2, is SAVISQKPSRDICQRGTSLTIQCQVDSQVTMMFWYRQQPGQSLTLIATANQGSEATYESGFVIDKFPISRPNLTFSTLTVSNMSPEDSSIYLCSVIGGLDYGYTFGSGTRLTVV.

On this clonotype itself: Possible read error: a much larger clone is one base away. The genes are TRBV5-1 and TRBJ1-2, with D perhaps matching TRBD1 (5 bases). Trimming took off 1 base at V and 10 bases at J, with 14 bases between the two ends. The germline CDR1 and CDR2 sequences are SGHRS and YFSETQ. The CDR3 length is 13 residues. As DNA, the CDR3 is TGCGCCAGCAGCTTGAGGGGTTCGGGAGTCTACACCTTC. Its translation: CASSLRGSGVYTF.

This clonotype was observed at least ten times. The chain carries TRBV19 and TRBJ1-2; D is undetermined. Germline V gene sequence: CDR1 LNHDA, CDR2 SQIVND (reference sequence). V lost 1 base, J lost 8 bases, and 11 bases lay in between. The CDR3 spans 13 residues. CDR3 region: CASSIAGGAGYTF. The CDR3 coding sequence is TGTGCCAGTAGTATAGCGGGAGGAGCGGGCTACACCTTC.

This clonotype came up many times. The chain uses TRBV28 and TRBJ1-6, with TRBD1 identical over 7 bases. The CDR3 runs to 14 residues. With 7 bases clipped from V and 6 bases from J, the junction kept 6 bases outside the gene matches. Germline CDR1 reads MDHEN; CDR2 reads SYDVKM. CDR3 in amino acids: CASTLRQGNSPLHF. DNA for the CDR3: TGTGCCAGCACGTTGCGACAGGGTAATTCACCCCTCCACTTT.

This clonotype was seen repeatedly, ten times or more. The chain recombines TRBV5-1 with TRBJ1-1; D is unclear. The length of the CDR3 is 13 residues. V was clipped by 2 bases and J by 3 bases, with 8 bases between them. Germline CDR1 and CDR2: SGHRS and YFSETQ. The CDR3 here is CASSFGLDTEAFF. The CDR3 nucleotides are TGCGCCAGCAGCTTCGGGTTGGACACTGAAGCTTTCTTT.

V usage is TRBV5-1 and J usage is TRBJ1-6, with D hard to call. CDR3 size: 16 residues. Trimming stripped 4 bases from V and 2 bases from J, with 13 bases between. Germline loops: CDR1 SGHRS, CDR2 YFSETQ. This CDR3 reads CASSLFGAAYNSPLHF. CDR3 bases: TGCGCCAGCAGCCTCTTCGGTGCGGCCTATAATTCACCCCTCCACTTT.

For this clonotype: A read error may produce the germline difference seen at one junction end. CDR3 region: CASGMGHEQYF. DNA of the CDR3: TGTGCCAGCGGCATGGGGCACGAACAGTACTTC. The V gene is TRBV25-1, the J gene TRBJ2-7; TRBD1 might be the D (5 bases). This CDR3 has 11 amino acids. The V gene's germline CDR1 is MGHDK and CDR2 SYGVNS.

Remarks on this clonotype: A single base separates this from a much larger clone, so it may be a read error. V is TRBV20-1 and J is TRBJ1-2; maybe TRBD1 (5 bases). In germline, CDR1 is DFQATT, CDR2 SNEGSKA (reference sequence). This CDR3 spans 13 amino acids. CDR3 amino acids: CSVRAGLLYGYTF. The DNA of the CDR3 is TGCAGTGTTAGAGCGGGACTGCTTTATGGCTACACCTTC.

This clonotype was recorded at least ten times. The chain joins TRBV5-1 to TRBJ2-3; 9 nucleotides agree with TRBD1. The ends lost 3 bases at V and 3 bases at J; junction bases unmatched: 5. The CDR3 is made up of 15 amino acids. The germline V gene encodes CDR1 SGHRS and CDR2 YFSETQ. The CDR3 sequence: CASSYDRGRTDTQYF. CDR3 nucleotide sequence: TGCGCCAGCAGCTACGACAGGGGGAGAACAGATACGCAGTATTTT.

The sample holds many counts of this clonotype. This chain links TRBV3-1 with TRBJ1-4, with D perhaps matching TRBD1 (6 bases). The CDR3 totals 14 residues. The germline V and J ends were trimmed by 2 bases and 7 bases, with 11 bases remaining between them. CDR1 is LGHDT, CDR2 YNNKEL, per germline (reference sequence). CDR3 nucleotides: TGTGCCAGCAGCCAATACAGGGAAACTGAAAAACTGTTTTTT. It codes for CASSQYRETEKLFF.

This clonotype was observed at least ten times. The rearrangement links TRBV20-1 to TRBJ1-1, with D possibly being TRBD1 (6 bases). V lost 0 bases to trimming and J lost 6 bases, with 14 bases between them. The CDR3 contains 14 residues. Germline V gene lookup returns CDR1 DFQATT and CDR2 SNEGSKA (reference sequence). The DNA for the CDR3 is TGCAGTGCTAGAGATACGGGGGGGCCCGCTGAAGCTTTCTTT. Its protein is CSARDTGGPAEAFF.

The chain employs TRBV6-4 and TRBJ1-1, with D unclear. The CDR3 is 14 residues long. Germline CDR1 MRHNA, CDR2 SNTAGT. Between the trimmed V and J ends, which lost 3 bases and 4 bases, there was a span of 12 bases. The CDR3 nucleotides read TGTGCCAGCAGTGAAATGGGTGGCTTCACTGAAGCTTTCTTT. This sequence encodes CASSEMGGFTEAFF.

This clonotype showed up many times. The chain is built from TRBV6-1 and TRBJ2-7; 9 bases are a match to TRBD1. The germline gives CDR1 MNHNS, CDR2 SASEGT. CDR3 length equals 16 residues. Germline trimming cut 4 bases from V and 0 bases from J; bases unmatched to any gene: 7. This CDR3 reads CASSGRNRGHSYEQYF. For the CDR3, the DNA is TGTGCCAGCAGTGGTCGAAACAGGGGGCACTCCTACGAGCAGTACTTC.

This clonotype was observed at least ten times. This chain joins TRBV19 and TRBJ2-7; no clear D gene. Trimming shortened V by 5 bases and J by 6 bases, and 11 bases separated the two germline ends. The CDR3 contains 12 residues. Germline V gene data show CDR1 as LNHDA and CDR2 as SQIVND (reference sequence). CDR3 in amino acids: CASSVKLGEQYF. CDR3 DNA: TGTGCCAGTAGTGTGAAGCTCGGCGAGCAGTACTTC.

The V gene is TRBV7-2, the J gene TRBJ1-5; D is possibly TRBD1 (5 bases). Germline V gene sequence: CDR1 SGHTA, CDR2 FQGNSA. V shed 1 base and J shed 7 bases, with 11 bases lying between them. The CDR3 totals 14 residues. The CDR3 DNA follows: TGTGCCAGCAGCTTAGATTGGGGCAGCCAGCCCCAGCATTTT. Residues: CASSLDWGSQPQHF.

Here the CDR3 DNA reads TGTGCCAGCAGTGTGGCCGACTCACCCCTCCACTTT. Encoded protein: CASSVADSPLHF. This rearrangement joins TRBV6-1 to TRBJ1-6; D is undetermined. The germline V gene has CDR1 MNHNS and CDR2 SASEGT. This CDR3 is built from 12 residues. V was trimmed by 4 bases and J by 10 bases, leaving 8 bases between them.

This clonotype was recorded at least ten times. The chain carries TRBV5-8 and TRBJ1-2, with 10 bases lining up with TRBD1. This CDR3 comprises 15 residues. The J segment lost 4 bases and the V segment lost 3 bases, leaving 6 bases of the junction unmatched. The germline V gene has CDR1 SGHTS and CDR2 YDEGEE. CDR3 nucleotide sequence: TGTGCCAGCAGCTCGACAGGGGGCGTCTCCTATGGCTACACCTTC. Protein: CASSSTGGVSYGYTF. Variable domain in full (rest from reference TRBV5-8 and TRBJ1-2): EAGVTQSPTHLIKTRGQQATLRCSPISGHTSVYWYQQALGLGLQFLLWYDEGEERNRGNFPPRFSGRQFPNYSSELNVNALELEDSALYLCASSSTGGVSYGYTFGSGTRLTVV.

This clonotype came up many times. This chain uses TRBV7-9 with TRBJ1-1; 8 bases are shared with TRBD1. With V trimmed by 7 bases and J by 4 bases, 5 bases remained unmatched. This CDR3 contains 13 residues. The germline CDR1 and CDR2 sequences are SEHNR and FQNEAQ (reference sequence). CDR3 nucleotide sequence: TGTGCCAGCAACCCACAGGGGGGCACTGAAGCTTTCTTT. It codes for CASNPQGGTEAFF.

V is TRBV18 and J is TRBJ1-1; the D gene is possibly TRBD1 (6 bases). Germline V gene data show CDR1 as KGHSH and CDR2 as LQKENI. Trimming stripped 6 bases from V and 7 bases from J, with 12 bases between. This CDR3 is built from 12 residues. CDR3 bases: TGTGCCAGCTCGCCGGACAGCATTGAAGCTTTCTTT. Its protein is CASSPDSIEAFF. Based on the CDR3 plus reference TRBV18 and TRBJ1-1, the full variable domain is NAGVMQNPRHLVRRRGQEARLRCSPMKGHSHVYWYRQLPEEGLKFMVYLQKENIIDESGMPKERFSAEFPKEGPSILRIQQVVRGDSAAYFCASSPDSIEAFFGQGTRLTVV.